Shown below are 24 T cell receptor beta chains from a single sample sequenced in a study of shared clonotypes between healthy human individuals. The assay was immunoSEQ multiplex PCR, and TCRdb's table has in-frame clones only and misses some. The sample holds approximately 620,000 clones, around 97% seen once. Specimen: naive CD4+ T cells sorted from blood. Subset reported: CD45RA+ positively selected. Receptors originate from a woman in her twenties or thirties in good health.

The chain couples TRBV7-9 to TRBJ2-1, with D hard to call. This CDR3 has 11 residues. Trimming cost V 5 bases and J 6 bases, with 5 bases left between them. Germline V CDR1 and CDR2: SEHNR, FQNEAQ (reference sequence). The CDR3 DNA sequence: TGTGCCAGCAGCAGATTCAATGAGCAGTTCTTC. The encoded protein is CASSRFNEQFF.

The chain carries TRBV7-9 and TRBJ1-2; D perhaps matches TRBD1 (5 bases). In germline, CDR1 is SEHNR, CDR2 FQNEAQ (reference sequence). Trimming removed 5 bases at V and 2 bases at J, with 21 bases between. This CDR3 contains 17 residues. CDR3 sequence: CASSAGTANFPNYGYTF. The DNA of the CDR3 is TGTGCCAGCAGCGCCGGGACCGCTAACTTCCCGAACTATGGCTACACCTTC.

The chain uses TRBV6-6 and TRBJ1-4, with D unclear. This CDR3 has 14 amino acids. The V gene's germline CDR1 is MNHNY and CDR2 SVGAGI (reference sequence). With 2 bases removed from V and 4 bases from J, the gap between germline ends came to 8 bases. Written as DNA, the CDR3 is TGTGCCAGCAGTTACGGCCAGAGTAATGAAAAACTGTTTTTT. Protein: CASSYGQSNEKLFF.

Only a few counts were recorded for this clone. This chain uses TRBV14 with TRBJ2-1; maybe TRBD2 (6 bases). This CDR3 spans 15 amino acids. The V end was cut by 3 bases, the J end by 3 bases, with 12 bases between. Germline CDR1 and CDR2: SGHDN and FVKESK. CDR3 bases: TGTGCCAGCAGCCAGGTTAGCGGAAACTACAATGAGCAGTTCTTC. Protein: CASSQVSGNYNEQFF.

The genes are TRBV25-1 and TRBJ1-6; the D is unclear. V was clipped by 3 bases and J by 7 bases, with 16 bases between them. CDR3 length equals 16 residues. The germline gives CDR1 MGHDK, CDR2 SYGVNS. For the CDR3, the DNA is TGTGCCAGCAGTGAGGTCAATACAGTCCCAAATTCACCCCTCCACTTT. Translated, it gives CASSEVNTVPNSPLHF.

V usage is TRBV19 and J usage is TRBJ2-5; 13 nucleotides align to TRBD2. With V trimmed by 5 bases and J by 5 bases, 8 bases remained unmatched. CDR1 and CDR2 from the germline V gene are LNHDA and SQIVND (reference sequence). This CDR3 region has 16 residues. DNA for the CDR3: TGTGCCAGTAGTCCCGGACTAGCGGGAGCCGGGGAGACCCAGTACTTC. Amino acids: CASSPGLAGAGETQYF.

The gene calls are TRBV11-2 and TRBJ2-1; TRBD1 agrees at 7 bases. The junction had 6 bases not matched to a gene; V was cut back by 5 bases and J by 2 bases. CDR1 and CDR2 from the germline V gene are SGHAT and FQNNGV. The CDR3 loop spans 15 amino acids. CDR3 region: CASSPLRGTYNEQFF. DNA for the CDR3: TGTGCCAGCAGCCCCCTCAGGGGGACCTACAATGAGCAGTTCTTC.

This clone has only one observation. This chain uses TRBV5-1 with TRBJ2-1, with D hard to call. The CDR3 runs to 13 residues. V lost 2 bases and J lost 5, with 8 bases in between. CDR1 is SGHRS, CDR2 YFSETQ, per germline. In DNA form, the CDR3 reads TGCGCCAGCAGCTTCGTGTACGACAATGAGCAGTTCTTC. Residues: CASSFVYDNEQFF.

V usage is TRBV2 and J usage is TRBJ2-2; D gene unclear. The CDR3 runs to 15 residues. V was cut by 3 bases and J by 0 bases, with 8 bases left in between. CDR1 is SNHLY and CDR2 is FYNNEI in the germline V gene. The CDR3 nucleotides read TGTGCCAGCAGTGATCGACTCACGAACACCGGGGAGCTGTTTTTT. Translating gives CASSDRLTNTGELFF.

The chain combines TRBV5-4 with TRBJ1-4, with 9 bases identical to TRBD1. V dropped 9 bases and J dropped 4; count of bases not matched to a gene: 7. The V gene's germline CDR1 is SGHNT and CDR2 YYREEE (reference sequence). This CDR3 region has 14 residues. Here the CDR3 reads CATSPTGGNEKLFF. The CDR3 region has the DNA TGTGCCACTTCCCCGACAGGGGGTAATGAAAAACTGTTTTTT. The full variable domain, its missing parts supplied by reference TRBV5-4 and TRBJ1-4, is ETGVTQSPTHLIKTRGQQVTLRCSSQSGHNTVSWYQQALGQGPQFIFQYYREEENGRGNFPPRFSGLQFPNYSSELNVNALELDDSALYLCATSPTGGNEKLFFGSGTQLSVL.

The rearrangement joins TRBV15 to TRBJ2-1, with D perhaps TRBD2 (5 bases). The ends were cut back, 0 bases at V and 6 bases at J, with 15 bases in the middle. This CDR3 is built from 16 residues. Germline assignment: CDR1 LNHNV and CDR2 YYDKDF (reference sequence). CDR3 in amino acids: CATSRDKSGTFNEQFF. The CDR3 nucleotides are TGTGCCACCAGCAGAGATAAAAGCGGAACTTTCAATGAGCAGTTCTTC.

CDR3 bases: TGCAGCGCAGCCCACCTTAGCGGGAGACCCTCCTACGAGCAGTACTTC. Translated, it gives CSAAHLSGRPSYEQYF. This chain connects TRBV29-1 to TRBJ2-7; 9 positions agree with TRBD2. The CDR3 runs to 16 residues. Losses at the gene ends were 7 bases for V and 0 bases for J; bases not matched to a gene: 13. Germline V gene lookup returns CDR1 SQVTM and CDR2 ANQGSEA.

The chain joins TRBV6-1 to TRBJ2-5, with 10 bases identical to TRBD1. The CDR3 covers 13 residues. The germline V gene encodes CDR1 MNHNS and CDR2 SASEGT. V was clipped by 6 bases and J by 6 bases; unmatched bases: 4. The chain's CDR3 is CASSLDRGKTQYF. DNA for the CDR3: TGTGCCAGCAGCCTGGACAGGGGGAAGACCCAGTACTTC.

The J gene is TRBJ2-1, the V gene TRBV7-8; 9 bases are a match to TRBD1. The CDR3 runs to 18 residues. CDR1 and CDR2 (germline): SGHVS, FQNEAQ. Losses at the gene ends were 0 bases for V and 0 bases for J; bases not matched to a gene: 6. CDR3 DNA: TGTGCCAGCAGCTTAGCTAGGCTGACAGGGGGCTCCTACAATGAGCAGTTCTTC. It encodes CASSLARLTGGSYNEQFF.

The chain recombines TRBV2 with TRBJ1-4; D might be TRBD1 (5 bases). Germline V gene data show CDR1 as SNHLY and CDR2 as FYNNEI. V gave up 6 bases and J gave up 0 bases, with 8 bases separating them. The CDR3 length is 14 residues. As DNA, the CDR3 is TGTGCCAGCAGACAGGAGACAACTAATGAAAAACTGTTTTTT. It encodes CASRQETTNEKLFF.

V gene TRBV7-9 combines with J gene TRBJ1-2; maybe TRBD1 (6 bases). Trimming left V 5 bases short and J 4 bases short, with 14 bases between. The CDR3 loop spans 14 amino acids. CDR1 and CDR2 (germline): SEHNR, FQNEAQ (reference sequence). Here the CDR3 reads CASSGYGGAYGYTF. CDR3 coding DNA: TGTGCCAGCAGCGGATATGGGGGGGCCTATGGCTACACCTTC.

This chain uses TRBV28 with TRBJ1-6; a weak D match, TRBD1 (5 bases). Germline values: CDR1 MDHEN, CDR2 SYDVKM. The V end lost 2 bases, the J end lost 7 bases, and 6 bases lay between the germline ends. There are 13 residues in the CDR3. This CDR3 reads CASSLGANSPLHF. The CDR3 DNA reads TGTGCCAGCAGTTTAGGGGCAAATTCACCCCTCCACTTT.

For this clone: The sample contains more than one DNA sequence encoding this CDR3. This chain's CDR3 is CASGGQGTDTQYF. The CDR3 coding sequence is TGTGCCAGCGGCGGGCAGGGAACAGATACGCAGTATTTT. This rearrangement joins TRBV2 to TRBJ2-3; possibly TRBD1 or TRBD2 for D (5 bases each). Germline V gene sequence: CDR1 SNHLY, CDR2 FYNNEI. Trimming removed 8 bases at V and 3 bases at J, with 12 bases between. CDR3 size: 13 residues.

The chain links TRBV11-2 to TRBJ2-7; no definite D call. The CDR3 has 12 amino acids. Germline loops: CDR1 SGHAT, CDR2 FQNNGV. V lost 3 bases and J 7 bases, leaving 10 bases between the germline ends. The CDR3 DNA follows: TGTGCCAGCAGCTTGCAGGTCGGGGAGCAGTACTTC. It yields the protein CASSLQVGEQYF.

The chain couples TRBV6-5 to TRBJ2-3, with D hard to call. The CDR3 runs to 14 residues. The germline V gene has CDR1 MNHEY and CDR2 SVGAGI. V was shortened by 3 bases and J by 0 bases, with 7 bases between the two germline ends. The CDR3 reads CASSYGSSTDTQYF. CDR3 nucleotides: TGTGCCAGCAGTTATGGTTCCAGCACAGATACGCAGTATTTT.

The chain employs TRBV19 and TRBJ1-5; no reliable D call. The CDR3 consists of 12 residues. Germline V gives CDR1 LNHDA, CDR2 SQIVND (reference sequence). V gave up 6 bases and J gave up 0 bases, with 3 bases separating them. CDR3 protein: CASRSSNQPQHF. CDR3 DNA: TGTGCCAGTAGAAGTAGCAATCAGCCCCAGCATTTT.

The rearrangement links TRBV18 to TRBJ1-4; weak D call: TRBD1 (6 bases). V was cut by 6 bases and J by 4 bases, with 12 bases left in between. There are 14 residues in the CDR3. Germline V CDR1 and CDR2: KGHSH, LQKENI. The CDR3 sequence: CASSTGHGNEKLFF. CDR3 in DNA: TGTGCCAGCTCCACAGGGCATGGTAATGAAAAACTGTTTTTT.

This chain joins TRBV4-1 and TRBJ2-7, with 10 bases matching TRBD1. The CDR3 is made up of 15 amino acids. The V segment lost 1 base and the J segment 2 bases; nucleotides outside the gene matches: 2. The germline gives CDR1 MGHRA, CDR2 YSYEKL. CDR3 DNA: TGCGCCAGCAGCCAAGGACAGGGGGCTACCTACGAGCAGTACTTC. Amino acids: CASSQGQGATYEQYF.

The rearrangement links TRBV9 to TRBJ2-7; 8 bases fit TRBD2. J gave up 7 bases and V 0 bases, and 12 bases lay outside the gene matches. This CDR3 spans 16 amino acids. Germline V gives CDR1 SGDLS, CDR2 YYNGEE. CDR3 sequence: CASSVAGGIAWGEQYF. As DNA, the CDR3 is TGTGCCAGCAGCGTAGCGGGGGGGATCGCCTGGGGTGAGCAGTACTTC.